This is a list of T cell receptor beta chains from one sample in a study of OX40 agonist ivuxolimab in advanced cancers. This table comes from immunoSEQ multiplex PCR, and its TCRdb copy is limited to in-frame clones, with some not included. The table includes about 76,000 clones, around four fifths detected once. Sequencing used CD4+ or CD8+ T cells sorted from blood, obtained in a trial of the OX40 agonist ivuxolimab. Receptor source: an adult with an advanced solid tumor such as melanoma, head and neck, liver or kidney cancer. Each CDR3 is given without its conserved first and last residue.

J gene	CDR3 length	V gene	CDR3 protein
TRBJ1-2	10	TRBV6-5	ASSLNSYGYT
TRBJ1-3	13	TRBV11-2	ASSQGGLYGNTIY
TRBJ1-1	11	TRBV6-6	ASNPAPLTEAF
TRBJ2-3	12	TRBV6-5	ASSSDRAADTQY
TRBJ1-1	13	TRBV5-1	ASSSQGTGNTEAF
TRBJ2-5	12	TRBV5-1	ASSVQGLGETQY
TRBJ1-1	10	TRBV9	ASSPGDTEAF
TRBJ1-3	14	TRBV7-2	ASSKTGGYSGNTIY
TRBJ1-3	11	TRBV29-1	SVEEGFGNTIY
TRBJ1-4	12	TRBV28	ASSLGGPNEKLF
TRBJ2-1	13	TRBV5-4	ASSSGTGVYNEQF